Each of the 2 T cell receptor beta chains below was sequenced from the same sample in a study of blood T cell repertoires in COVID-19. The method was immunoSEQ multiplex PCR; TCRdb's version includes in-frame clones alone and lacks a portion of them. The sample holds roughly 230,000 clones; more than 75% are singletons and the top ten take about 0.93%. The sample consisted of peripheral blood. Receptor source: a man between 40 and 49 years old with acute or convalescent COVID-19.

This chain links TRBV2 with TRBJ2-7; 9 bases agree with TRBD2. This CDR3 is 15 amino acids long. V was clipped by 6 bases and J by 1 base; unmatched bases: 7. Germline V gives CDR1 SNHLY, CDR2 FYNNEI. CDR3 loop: CASSRNSGGSYEQYF. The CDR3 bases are TGTGCCAGCAGCCGTAATAGCGGGGGATCCTACGAGCAGTACTTC.

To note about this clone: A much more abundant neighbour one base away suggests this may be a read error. CDR3 sequence: CASSLAGGSYEQYF. DNA of the CDR3: TGTGCCAGCAGCCTAGCGGGGGGCTCCTACGAGCAGTACTTC. V gene TRBV7-6 combines with J gene TRBJ2-7; 11 bases match TRBD2. Germline-derived CDR1 and CDR2 are SGHVS and FNYEAQ. The CDR3 consists of 14 residues. The full variable domain, with the rest looked up from reference TRBV7-6 and TRBJ2-7, is GAGVSQSPRYKVTKRGQDVALRCDPISGHVSLYWYRQALGQGPEFLTYFNYEAQQDKSGLPNDRFSAERPEGSISTLTIQRTEQRDSAMYRCASSLAGGSYEQYFGPGTRLTVT.